The 10 T cell receptor beta chains below were found in one sample sequenced in a study of T cells in women clearing cervical HPV infection. The assay was immunoSEQ multiplex PCR, and TCRdb's table has in-frame clones only and misses some. The sample's table shows tens of thousands of clones. Sequencing was carried out using blood buffy coat. The source is a woman between 18 and 70 years old with a cervical HPV16 infection that either progressed to CIN3+ or cleared (not recorded which).

Details on this clone: The read halts 3 residues ahead of the CDR3 end, with the missing end drawn from the germline J gene. The chain joins TRBV5-1 to TRBJ1-1; D ambiguous. The CDR3 extends over 13 amino acids. Germline assignment: CDR1 SGHRS and CDR2 YFSETQ. V was shortened by 0 bases and J by 5 bases, with 8 bases between the two germline ends. The CDR3 DNA, read in part, is TGCGCCAGCAGCTTGGTCGGGGATACTGAA. Protein: CASSLVGDTE. The whole CDR3 reads CASSLVGDTEAFF.

Worth noting for this clone: The CDR3 extends 3 residues past the end of the read, so its final part is completed from the germline J gene. This chain connects TRBV2 to TRBJ2-1, with 11 bases aligning to TRBD2. The V gene end was trimmed by 5 bases and the J gene end by 3 bases; junction bases not matched to a gene: 3. Germline V gene lookup returns CDR1 SNHLY and CDR2 FYNNEI. The CDR3 is made up of 15 amino acids. The CDR3 sequence: CASSTGTSGYNEQFF. The DNA read from the CDR3 is TGTGCCAGCAGTACCGGGACTAGCGGCTACAATGAG. The variable domain in full, with the rest retrieved from reference TRBV2 and TRBJ2-1, is EPEVTQTPSHQVTQMGQEVILRCVPISNHLYFYWYRQILGQKVEFLVSFYNNEISEKSEIFDDQFSVERPDGSNFTLKIRSTKLEDSAMYFCASSTGTSGYNEQFFGPGTRLTVL.

Remarks on this clone: The read halts 3 residues ahead of the CDR3 end, with the missing end drawn from the germline J gene. J is TRBJ2-4 and V is TRBV30; tentative D call: TRBD1 (6 bases). The CDR3 extends over 14 amino acids. CDR1 and CDR2 (germline): GTSNPN, SVGIG (reference sequence). The sequenced part of the CDR3 DNA is TGTGCCTGGAGCCCTTCCCTTACAGGGCAGCTT. It encodes CAWSPSLTGQL. The full CDR3 reads CAWSPSLTGQLQYF.

Comment on this clone: The read terminates 3 residues ahead of where the CDR3 ends, so the germline J gene completes it. J is TRBJ2-7 and V is TRBV5-5; tentative D call: TRBD1 (6 bases). CDR3 length: 14 residues. Germline loops: CDR1 SGHKS, CDR2 YYEKEE (reference sequence). Trimming shortened V by 1 base and J by 1 base, and 9 bases separated the two germline ends. Incomplete CDR3 DNA: TGTGCCAGCAGCTTGAGGGACACTTCCTACGAG. Amino acids: CASSLRDTSYE. The whole CDR3 protein is CASSLRDTSYEQYF.

Points on this clone: Coverage ceases 3 residues before the CDR3 finishes, and the germline J gene fills in the end. The chain links TRBV2 to TRBJ2-3; tentative D call: TRBD2 (7 bases). CDR3 size: 14 residues. The germline V gene encodes CDR1 SNHLY and CDR2 FYNNEI. The CDR3 spells CASSGPGGLETQYF. CDR3 DNA (partial): TGTGCCAGCAGTGGCCCGGGGGGCTTGGAGACG.

A remark on this clone: The sequence runs out 3 residues before the end of the CDR3; the remainder is reconstructed from the germline J gene. The chain links TRBV11-2 to TRBJ1-4, with TRBD1 as a possible D gene (6 bases). The CDR3 is 14 residues long. CDR1 is SGHAT and CDR2 is FQNNGV in the germline V gene. CDR3 region: CASTQNFRGSPLFF. The DNA read from the CDR3 is TGTGCCAGCACCCAGAACTTCAGGGGTTCACCA.

Note on this clone: The read ends 3 residues before the CDR3 terminus; that terminus is restored from the germline J gene. J is TRBJ1-1 and V is TRBV2; 9 bases match TRBD1. V lost 6 bases, J lost 0 bases, and 11 bases stayed unmatched. This CDR3 is 17 amino acids long. Germline CDR1 SNHLY, CDR2 FYNNEI. CDR3 loop: CASRTQGQGHMNTEAFF. The sequenced CDR3 bases are TGTGCCAGCAGAACCCAAGGACAGGGGCACATGAACACTGAA.

The covered CDR3 bases are TGTGCCAGCAGCCTCAGGGGGCCCGAAAAA. This translates into CASSLRGPEK. The complete CDR3 protein is CASSLRGPEKLFF. J is TRBJ1-4 and V is TRBV2, with TRBD1 matching 8 bases. The CDR3 is cut off 3 residues early in the read; its end comes from the germline J gene. The J segment lost 8 bases and the V segment lost 6 bases, leaving 5 bases of the junction unmatched. The CDR3 spans 13 residues. The germline gives CDR1 SNHLY, CDR2 FYNNEI.

About this clone: The read falls 3 residues short of the CDR3 end, and the missing part is taken from the germline J gene. The chain links TRBV2 to TRBJ1-2; D is uncertain. The CDR3 totals 14 residues. Germline CDR1 is SNHLY and CDR2 is FYNNEI. CDR3 sequence: CASRLAGATDTYTF. The part of the CDR3 DNA that was read is TGTGCCAGCAGGCTAGCGGGAGCCACAGATACC.

On this clone: The read ends 3 residues early relative to the CDR3; the germline J gene fills the gap. V usage is TRBV5-1 and J usage is TRBJ2-1, with 10 bases that match TRBD1. The CDR3 totals 15 residues. V gave up 4 bases and J gave up 2 bases; unmatched junction bases: 3. Germline-derived CDR1 and CDR2 are SGHRS and YFSETQ. The CDR3 DNA, read in part, is TGCGCCAGCAGCCTAGGACAGGGGGCCTACAATGAG. As protein: CASSLGQGAYNE. In full, the CDR3 is CASSLGQGAYNEQFF.